This T cell receptor beta chain was captured by sequencing in a study of OX40 agonist ivuxolimab in advanced cancers. Assay: immunoSEQ multiplex PCR; the TCRdb copy retains only in-frame clones and omits some. The sample has some 50,000 clones, approximately 83% seen once. This CDR3 contains 14 residues. In germline, CDR1 is MNHNY, CDR2 SVGAGI (reference sequence). V dropped 6 bases and J dropped 0; count of bases not matched to a gene: 3. Source: CD4+ or CD8+ T cells sorted from blood, taken in a trial of the OX40 agonist ivuxolimab. This chain links TRBV6-6 with TRBJ2-3, with 7 bases identical to TRBD1. This clonotype was sampled from an adult with an advanced solid tumor such as melanoma, head and neck, liver or kidney cancer. The CDR3 loop is CASRQTGSTDTQYF. The CDR3 nucleotides are TGTGCCAGCAGGCAGACAGGGAGCACAGATACGCAGTATTTT.